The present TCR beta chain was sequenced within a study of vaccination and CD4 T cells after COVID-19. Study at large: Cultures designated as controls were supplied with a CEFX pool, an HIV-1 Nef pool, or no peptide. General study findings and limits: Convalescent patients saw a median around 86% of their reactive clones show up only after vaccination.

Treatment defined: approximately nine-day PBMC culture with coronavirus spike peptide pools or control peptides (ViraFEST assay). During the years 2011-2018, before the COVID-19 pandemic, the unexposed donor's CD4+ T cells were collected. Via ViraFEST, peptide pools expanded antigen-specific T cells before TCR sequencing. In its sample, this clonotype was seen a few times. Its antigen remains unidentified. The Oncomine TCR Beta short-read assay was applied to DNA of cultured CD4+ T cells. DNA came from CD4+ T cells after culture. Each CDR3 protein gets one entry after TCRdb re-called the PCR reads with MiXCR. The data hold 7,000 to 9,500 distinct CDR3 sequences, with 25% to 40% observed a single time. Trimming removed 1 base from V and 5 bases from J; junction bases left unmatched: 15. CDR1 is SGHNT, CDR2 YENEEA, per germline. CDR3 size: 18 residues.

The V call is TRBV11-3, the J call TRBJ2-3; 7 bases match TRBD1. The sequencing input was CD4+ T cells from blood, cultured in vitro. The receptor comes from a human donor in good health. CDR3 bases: TGTGCCAGCAGCTTAGGGGACAGACTGCAAACATCGGAAGATACGCAGTATTTT. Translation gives CASSLGDRLQTSEDTQYF.